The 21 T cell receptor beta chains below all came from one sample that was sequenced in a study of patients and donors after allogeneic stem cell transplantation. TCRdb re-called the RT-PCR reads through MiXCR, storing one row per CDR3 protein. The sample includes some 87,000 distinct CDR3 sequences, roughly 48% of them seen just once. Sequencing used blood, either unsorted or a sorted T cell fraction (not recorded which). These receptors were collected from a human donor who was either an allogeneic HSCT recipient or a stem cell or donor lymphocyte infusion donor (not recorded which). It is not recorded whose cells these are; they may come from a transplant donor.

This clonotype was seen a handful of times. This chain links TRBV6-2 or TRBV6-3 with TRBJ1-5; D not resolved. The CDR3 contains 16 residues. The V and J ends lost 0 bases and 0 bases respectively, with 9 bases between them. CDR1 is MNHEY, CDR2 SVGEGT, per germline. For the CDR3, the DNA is TGTGCCAGCAGTTACTCTCCGGGCCGTAGCAATCAGCCCCAGCATTTT. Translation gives CASSYSPGRSNQPQHF.

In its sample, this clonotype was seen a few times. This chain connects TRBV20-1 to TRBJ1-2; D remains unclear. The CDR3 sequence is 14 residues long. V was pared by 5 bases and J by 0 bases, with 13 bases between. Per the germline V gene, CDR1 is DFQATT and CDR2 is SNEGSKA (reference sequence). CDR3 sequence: CSAPREPSNYGYTF. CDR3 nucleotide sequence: TGCAGTGCTCCCCGGGAGCCTTCTAACTATGGCTACACCTTC.

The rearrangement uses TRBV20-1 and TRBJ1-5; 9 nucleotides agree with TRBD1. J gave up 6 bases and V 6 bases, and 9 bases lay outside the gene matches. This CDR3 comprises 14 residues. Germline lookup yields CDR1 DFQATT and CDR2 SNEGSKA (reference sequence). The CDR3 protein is CSAKDRGLIQPQHF. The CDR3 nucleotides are TGCAGTGCCAAGGACAGGGGACTGATTCAGCCCCAGCATTTT.

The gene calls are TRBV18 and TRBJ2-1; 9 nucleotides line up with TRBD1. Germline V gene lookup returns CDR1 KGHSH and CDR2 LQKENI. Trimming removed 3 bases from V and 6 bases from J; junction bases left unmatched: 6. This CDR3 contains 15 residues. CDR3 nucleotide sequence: TGTGCCAGCTCACCCTGGACAGGGGATGGCAATGAGCAGTTCTTC. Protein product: CASSPWTGDGNEQFF.

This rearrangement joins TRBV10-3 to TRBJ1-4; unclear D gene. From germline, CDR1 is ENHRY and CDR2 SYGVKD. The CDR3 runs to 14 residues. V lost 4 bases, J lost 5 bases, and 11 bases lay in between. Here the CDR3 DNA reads TGTGCCATCAGTGGCGGTACAGAAAATGAAAAACTGTTTTTT. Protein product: CAISGGTENEKLFF.

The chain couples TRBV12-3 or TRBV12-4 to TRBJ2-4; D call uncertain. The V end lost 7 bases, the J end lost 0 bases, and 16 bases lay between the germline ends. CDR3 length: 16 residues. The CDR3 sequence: CASKLEANLAKNIQYF. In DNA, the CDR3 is TGTGCCAGCAAGCTTGAGGCGAACCTAGCCAAAAACATTCAGTACTTC.

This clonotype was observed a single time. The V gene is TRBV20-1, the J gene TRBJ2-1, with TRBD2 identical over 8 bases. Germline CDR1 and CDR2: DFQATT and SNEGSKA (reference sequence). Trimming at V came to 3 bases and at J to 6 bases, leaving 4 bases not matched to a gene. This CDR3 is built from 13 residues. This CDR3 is CSARPGGSNEQFF. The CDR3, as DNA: TGCAGTGCTAGGCCGGGGGGGTCCAATGAGCAGTTCTTC.

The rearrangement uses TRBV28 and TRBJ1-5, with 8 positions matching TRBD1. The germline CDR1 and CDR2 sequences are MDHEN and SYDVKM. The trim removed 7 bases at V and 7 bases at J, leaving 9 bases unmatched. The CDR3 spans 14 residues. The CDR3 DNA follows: TGTGCCAGCACTAAAGACAGGGGCGACCAGCCCCAGCATTTT. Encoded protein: CASTKDRGDQPQHF.

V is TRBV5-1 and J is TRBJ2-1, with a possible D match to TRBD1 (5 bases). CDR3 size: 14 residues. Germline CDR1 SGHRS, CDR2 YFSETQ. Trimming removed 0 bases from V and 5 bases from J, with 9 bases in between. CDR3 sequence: CASSLEGQHNEQFF. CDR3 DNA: TGCGCCAGCAGCTTGGAGGGGCAGCACAATGAGCAGTTCTTC.

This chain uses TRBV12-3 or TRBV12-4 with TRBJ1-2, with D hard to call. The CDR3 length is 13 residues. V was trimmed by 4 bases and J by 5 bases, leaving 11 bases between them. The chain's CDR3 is CASSSEDLYGYTF. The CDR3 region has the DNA TGTGCCAGCAGTTCCGAAGACCTTTATGGCTACACCTTC.

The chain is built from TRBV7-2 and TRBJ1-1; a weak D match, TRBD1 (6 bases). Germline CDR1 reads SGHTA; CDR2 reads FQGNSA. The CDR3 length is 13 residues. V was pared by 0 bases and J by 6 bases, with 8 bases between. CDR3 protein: CASSLAEGAEAFF. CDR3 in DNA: TGTGCCAGCAGCTTAGCGGAGGGGGCTGAAGCTTTCTTT.

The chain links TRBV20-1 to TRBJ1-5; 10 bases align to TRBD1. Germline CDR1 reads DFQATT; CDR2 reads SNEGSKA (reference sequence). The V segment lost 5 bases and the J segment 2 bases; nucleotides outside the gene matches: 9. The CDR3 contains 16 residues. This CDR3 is CSAFRQGAWGNQPQHF. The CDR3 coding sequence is TGCAGTGCTTTCAGACAGGGGGCGTGGGGCAATCAGCCCCAGCATTTT.

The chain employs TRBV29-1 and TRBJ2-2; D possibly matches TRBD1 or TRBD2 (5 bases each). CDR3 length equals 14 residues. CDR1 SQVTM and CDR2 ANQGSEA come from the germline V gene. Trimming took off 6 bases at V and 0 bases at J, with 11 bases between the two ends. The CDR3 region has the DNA TGCAGCGTCTACGGGACCCCGAACACCGGGGAGCTGTTTTTT. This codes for CSVYGTPNTGELFF.

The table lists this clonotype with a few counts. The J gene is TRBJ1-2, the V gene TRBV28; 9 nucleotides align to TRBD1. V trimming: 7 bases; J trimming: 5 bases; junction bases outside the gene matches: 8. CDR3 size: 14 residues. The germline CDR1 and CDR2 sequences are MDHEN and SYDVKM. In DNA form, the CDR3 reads TGTGCCAGCACTACAGGGGGCATGGGTTATGGCTACACCTTC. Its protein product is CASTTGGMGYGYTF.

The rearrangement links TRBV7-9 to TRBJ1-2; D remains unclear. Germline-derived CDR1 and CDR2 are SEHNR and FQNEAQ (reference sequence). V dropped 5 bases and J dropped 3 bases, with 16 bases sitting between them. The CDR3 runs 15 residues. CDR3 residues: CASSPGRPGDYGYTF. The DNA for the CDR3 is TGTGCCAGCAGCCCGGGGAGACCCGGCGACTATGGCTACACCTTC.

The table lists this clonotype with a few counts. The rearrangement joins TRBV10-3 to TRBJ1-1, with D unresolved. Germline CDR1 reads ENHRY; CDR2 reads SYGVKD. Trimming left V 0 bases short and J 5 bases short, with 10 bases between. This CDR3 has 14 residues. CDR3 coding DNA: TGTGCCATCAGTGAGTCGGTGGGCAGGACTGAAGCTTTCTTT. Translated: CAISESVGRTEAFF.

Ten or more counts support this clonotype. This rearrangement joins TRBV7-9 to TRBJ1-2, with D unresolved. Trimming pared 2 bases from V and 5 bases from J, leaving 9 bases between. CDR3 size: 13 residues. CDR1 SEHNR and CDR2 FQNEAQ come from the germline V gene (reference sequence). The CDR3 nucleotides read TGTGCCAGCAGCTTATCACAGACTTATGGCTACACCTTC. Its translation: CASSLSQTYGYTF.

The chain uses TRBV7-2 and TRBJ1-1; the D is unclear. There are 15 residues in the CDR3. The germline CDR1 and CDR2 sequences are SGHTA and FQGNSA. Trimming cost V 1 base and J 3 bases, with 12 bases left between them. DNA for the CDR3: TGTGCCAGCAGCTTAGTTCCGAGGGTTTACACTGAAGCTTTCTTT. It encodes CASSLVPRVYTEAFF.

Here the CDR3 DNA reads TGCAGTGCTAGAGATTCGGGGAGCTCCTATAATTCACCCCTCCACTTT. Amino acid sequence: CSARDSGSSYNSPLHF. The chain links TRBV20-1 to TRBJ1-6; D gene uncertain. V gave up 0 bases and J gave up 0 bases, with 9 bases separating them. The CDR3 sequence is 16 residues long. Germline values: CDR1 DFQATT, CDR2 SNEGSKA (reference sequence).

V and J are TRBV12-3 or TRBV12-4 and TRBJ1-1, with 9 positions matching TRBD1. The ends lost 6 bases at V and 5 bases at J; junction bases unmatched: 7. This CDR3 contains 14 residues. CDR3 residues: CASSLQGAVTEAFF. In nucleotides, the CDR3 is TGTGCCAGCAGCTTACAGGGGGCGGTGACTGAAGCTTTCTTT.

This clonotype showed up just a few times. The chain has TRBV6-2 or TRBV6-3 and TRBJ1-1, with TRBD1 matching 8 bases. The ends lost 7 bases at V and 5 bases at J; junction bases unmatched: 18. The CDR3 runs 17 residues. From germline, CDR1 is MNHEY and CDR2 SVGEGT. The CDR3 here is CASNFHRDRILDTEAFF. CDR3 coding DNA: TGTGCCAGCAACTTTCATCGGGACAGGATTTTGGATACTGAAGCTTTCTTT.